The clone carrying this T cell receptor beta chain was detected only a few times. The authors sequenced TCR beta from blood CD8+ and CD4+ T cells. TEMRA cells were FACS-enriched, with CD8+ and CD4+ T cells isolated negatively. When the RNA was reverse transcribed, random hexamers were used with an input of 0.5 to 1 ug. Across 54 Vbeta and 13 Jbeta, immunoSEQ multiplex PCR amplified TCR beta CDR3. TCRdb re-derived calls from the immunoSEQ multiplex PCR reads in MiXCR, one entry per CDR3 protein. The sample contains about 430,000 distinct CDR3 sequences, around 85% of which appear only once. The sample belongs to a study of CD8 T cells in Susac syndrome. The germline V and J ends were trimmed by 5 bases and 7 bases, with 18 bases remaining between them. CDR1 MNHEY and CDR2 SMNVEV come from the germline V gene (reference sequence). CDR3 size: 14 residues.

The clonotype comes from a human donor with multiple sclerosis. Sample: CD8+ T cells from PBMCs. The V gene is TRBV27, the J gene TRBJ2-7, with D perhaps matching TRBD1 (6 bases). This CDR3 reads CASSHGQFVGEQYF. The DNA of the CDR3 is TGTGCCAGCAGTCATGGACAGTTTGTAGGGGAGCAGTACTTC.